This T cell receptor beta chain was obtained from a study of Graves' ophthalmopathy and Graves' hyperthyroidism. Exclusion criteria comprised other autoimmune diseases, uncontrolled infections, pregnancy or lactation in patients. The evidence that diagnosis relied on was clinical symptoms, serum thyroxine, TRAb, thyroid ultrasound and orbital computed tomography. RNA transcripts were the template, and TCR beta CDR3 regions were amplified from them. First-round RT-PCR employed HTBI primers, with a second-round multiplex PCR after it. TCRdb re-analysed the multiplex PCR reads in MiXCR, keeping a single row per CDR3 protein. The data contain some 1.1 million distinct CDR3 sequences, roughly 35% of them seen just once; the ten biggest clones take up over 8.5%. Concerning this clonotype itself: Its ends do not fully match the called genes, so a read error is possible.

The sequencing input was peripheral blood or thyroid tissue (not recorded which). The sequence was collected from an adult man with Graves' hyperthyroidism.

This CDR3 is CASPGTNYGYTF. CDR3 nucleotides: TGTGCCAGCCCGGGCACTAACTATGGCTACACCTTC. The chain links TRBV5-1 to TRBJ1-2; no definite D call. The CDR3 spans 12 residues. CDR1 is SGHRS and CDR2 is YFSETQ in the germline V gene.